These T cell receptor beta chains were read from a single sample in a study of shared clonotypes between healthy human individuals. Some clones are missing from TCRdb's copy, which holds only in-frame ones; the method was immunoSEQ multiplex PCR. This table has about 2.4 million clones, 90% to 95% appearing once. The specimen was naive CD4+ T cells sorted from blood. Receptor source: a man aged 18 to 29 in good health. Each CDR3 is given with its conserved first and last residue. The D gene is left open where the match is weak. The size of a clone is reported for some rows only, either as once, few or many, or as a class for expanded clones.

cdr3_nt: TGTGCCAGCAGTTACTACGGACAGGCTAATTCACCCCTCCACTTT
cdr3_aa: CASSYYGQANSPLHF
d_call: TRBD1
j_call: TRBJ1-6
clone_size: -
v_call: TRBV6-5

cdr3_nt: TGTGCCAGCAGCTTGACGGGTGGACAGGGGCCTCGTGGTGAGCAGTACTTC
cdr3_aa: CASSLTGGQGPRGEQYF
d_call: TRBD1
j_call: TRBJ2-7
clone_size: -
v_call: TRBV11-2

cdr3_nt: TGTGCCAGCGGTGGGAGGGAACAGCCCCAGCATTTT
cdr3_aa: CASGGREQPQHF
d_call: -
j_call: TRBJ1-5
clone_size: -
v_call: TRBV6-5

cdr3_nt: TGTGCCAGCAGCTTTCAAGCGACCAATGAGCAGTTCTTC
cdr3_aa: CASSFQATNEQFF
d_call: -
j_call: TRBJ2-1
clone_size: -
v_call: TRBV7-3

cdr3_nt: TGTGCCTCCACCACAGGGAGCAATCAGCCCCAGCATTTT
cdr3_aa: CASTTGSNQPQHF
d_call: -
j_call: TRBJ1-5
clone_size: -
v_call: TRBV30

cdr3_nt: TGCGCCAGCACCCCAGGGGGCGATGGATGGACTGAAGCTTTCTTT
cdr3_aa: CASTPGGDGWTEAFF
d_call: TRBD1
j_call: TRBJ1-1
clone_size: once
v_call: TRBV5-1

cdr3_nt: TGTGCCAGTAGTAAAGGACAGGGGCCGTACGAAAAACTGTTTTTT
cdr3_aa: CASSKGQGPYEKLFF
d_call: TRBD1
j_call: TRBJ1-4
clone_size: -
v_call: TRBV19

cdr3_nt: TGCGCCAGCAGCAGCGGACTAGGCCAGCGGGAGCTGTTTTTT
cdr3_aa: CASSSGLGQRELFF
d_call: TRBD2
j_call: TRBJ2-2
clone_size: once
v_call: TRBV5-1

cdr3_nt: TGTGCCAGCAGTGAAAGGGAGAGGCCAGGGGGCGCATACGAGCAGTACTTC
cdr3_aa: CASSERERPGGAYEQYF
d_call: TRBD1
j_call: TRBJ2-7
clone_size: -
v_call: TRBV2

cdr3_nt: TGTGCCACCAGCAGAGACAGGAGCCAAGAGACCCAGTACTTC
cdr3_aa: CATSRDRSQETQYF
d_call: -
j_call: TRBJ2-5
clone_size: -
v_call: TRBV15

cdr3_nt: TGTGCCAGCAGCGGCGTAGGGGGAAACACCATATATTTT
cdr3_aa: CASSGVGGNTIYF
d_call: -
j_call: TRBJ1-3
clone_size: once
v_call: TRBV9

cdr3_nt: TGTGCCAGCAGCCTTGCAGGGGGCGACTATGGCTACACCTTC
cdr3_aa: CASSLAGGDYGYTF
d_call: TRBD1
j_call: TRBJ1-2
clone_size: once
v_call: TRBV6-6

cdr3_nt: TGCGCCAGCAGGCAGGGTGGCAATCAGCCCCAGCATTTT
cdr3_aa: CASRQGGNQPQHF
d_call: -
j_call: TRBJ1-5
clone_size: -
v_call: TRBV10-2

cdr3_nt: TGCGCCAGCAGCCAAGGCCCGCGCTACACCTTC
cdr3_aa: CASSQGPRYTF
d_call: -
j_call: TRBJ1-2
clone_size: -
v_call: TRBV4-3

cdr3_nt: TGTGCCAGCAGCCTTGGACAGAAAGTATCGCCCCAGCATTTT
cdr3_aa: CASSLGQKVSPQHF
d_call: -
j_call: TRBJ1-5
clone_size: -
v_call: TRBV5-6

cdr3_nt: TGTGCCAGCAGCTTAAACAGGGTTGGCGAAAAACTGTTTTTT
cdr3_aa: CASSLNRVGEKLFF
d_call: -
j_call: TRBJ1-4
clone_size: -
v_call: TRBV11-2

cdr3_nt: TGTGCCAGTGGAGGGGGGACGACAGGCAAGGTCAGCTATGGCTACACCTTC
cdr3_aa: CASGGGTTGKVSYGYTF
d_call: -
j_call: TRBJ1-2
clone_size: -
v_call: TRBV19

cdr3_nt: TGTGCAAGTAGGTCGGGGACGGCGGGGAACATTCAGTACTTC
cdr3_aa: CASRSGTAGNIQYF
d_call: -
j_call: TRBJ2-4
clone_size: -
v_call: TRBV19

cdr3_nt: TGTGCCAGCAGCATGCGGGGCGTAATCGCAGATACGCAGTATTTT
cdr3_aa: CASSMRGVIADTQYF
d_call: -
j_call: TRBJ2-3
clone_size: once
v_call: TRBV6-5

cdr3_nt: TGTGCCAGCAGCTTAGGTCTGACTCGAGAGACCCAGTACTTC
cdr3_aa: CASSLGLTRETQYF
d_call: -
j_call: TRBJ2-5
clone_size: -
v_call: TRBV11-1

cdr3_nt: TGCGCCAGCAGCCAAGCCCCCGACAGGGCGGTCTACAATGAGCAGTTCTTC
cdr3_aa: CASSQAPDRAVYNEQFF
d_call: TRBD1
j_call: TRBJ2-1
clone_size: -
v_call: TRBV4-1

cdr3_nt: TGCAGTGCGGGTACAGGGAGGGAGCAGTACTTC
cdr3_aa: CSAGTGREQYF
d_call: -
j_call: TRBJ2-7
clone_size: -
v_call: TRBV20-1

cdr3_nt: TGTGCCAGCAGTTGGTCTACGAACACTGAAGCTTTCTTT
cdr3_aa: CASSWSTNTEAFF
d_call: -
j_call: TRBJ1-1
clone_size: -
v_call: TRBV13

cdr3_nt: TGTGCCAGCAGCCGTCTCACACAGGGGCAGAACACTGAAGCTTTCTTT
cdr3_aa: CASSRLTQGQNTEAFF
d_call: TRBD1
j_call: TRBJ1-1
clone_size: -
v_call: TRBV9

cdr3_nt: TGTGCCAGCAGTAGACAAGGGACAGGGGAAAGTGGCTACACCTTC
cdr3_aa: CASSRQGTGESGYTF
d_call: TRBD1
j_call: TRBJ1-2
clone_size: -
v_call: TRBV2

cdr3_nt: TGTGCCAGCAGTGAATGGTTGGGGGTTAATGAAAAACTGTTTTTT
cdr3_aa: CASSEWLGVNEKLFF
d_call: -
j_call: TRBJ1-4
clone_size: -
v_call: TRBV25-1

cdr3_nt: TGTGCCAGCACAATCGCAACACCCCCAATGTATGGCTACACCTTC
cdr3_aa: CASTIATPPMYGYTF
d_call: -
j_call: TRBJ1-2
clone_size: -
v_call: TRBV6-1

cdr3_nt: TGTGCCAGCAGTGAGGGGGGGGTCGGCGAGCAGTACTTC
cdr3_aa: CASSEGGVGEQYF
d_call: TRBD2
j_call: TRBJ2-7
clone_size: -
v_call: TRBV2

cdr3_nt: TGTGCCAGCAGCTTATTACGGGATACGCAGTATTTT
cdr3_aa: CASSLLRDTQYF
d_call: -
j_call: TRBJ2-3
clone_size: -
v_call: TRBV7-2

cdr3_nt: TGTGCCGTGGACAGGGGGACTGAAGCTTTCTTT
cdr3_aa: CAVDRGTEAFF
d_call: TRBD1
j_call: TRBJ1-1
clone_size: -
v_call: TRBV10-3

cdr3_nt: TGTGCCAGCACCCAAGGACTAGCTGGAGGTGAGCAGTTCTTC
cdr3_aa: CASTQGLAGGEQFF
d_call: TRBD2
j_call: TRBJ2-1
clone_size: -
v_call: TRBV6-6

cdr3_nt: TGTGCCAGCAGTCGGGCGGGGGGACGAGACACCATATATTTT
cdr3_aa: CASSRAGGRDTIYF
d_call: -
j_call: TRBJ1-3
clone_size: -
v_call: TRBV25-1

cdr3_nt: TGTGCCAGCTCACCAGGGACAGACAACCTCTATGGCTACACCTTC
cdr3_aa: CASSPGTDNLYGYTF
d_call: TRBD1
j_call: TRBJ1-2
clone_size: -
v_call: TRBV18

cdr3_nt: TGCGCCAGCAGCTTGGAGATAGTCGGGGAGCTGTTTTTT
cdr3_aa: CASSLEIVGELFF
d_call: -
j_call: TRBJ2-2
clone_size: -
v_call: TRBV5-1

cdr3_nt: TGCAGCGTTGAAACTCTAGGACAGGGGGCCTACGAGCAGTACTTC
cdr3_aa: CSVETLGQGAYEQYF
d_call: TRBD1
j_call: TRBJ2-7
clone_size: once
v_call: TRBV29-1

cdr3_nt: TGTGCCAGCAGTTTCTCTAGCGGGGGTCAAGAGACCCAGTACTTC
cdr3_aa: CASSFSSGGQETQYF
d_call: TRBD2
j_call: TRBJ2-5
clone_size: -
v_call: TRBV28

cdr3_nt: TGTGCCGGAAGGTCGGGACAGAATGGCAATCAGCCCCAGCATTTT
cdr3_aa: CAGRSGQNGNQPQHF
d_call: TRBD1
j_call: TRBJ1-5
clone_size: -
v_call: TRBV27

cdr3_nt: TGTGCCAGTACCGCGTCGGACAGGGATAACCAGCCCCAGCATTTT
cdr3_aa: CASTASDRDNQPQHF
d_call: TRBD1
j_call: TRBJ1-5
clone_size: -
v_call: TRBV19

cdr3_nt: TGTGCCAGCAGCCCGGACAGGGTAAACATTCAGTACTTC
cdr3_aa: CASSPDRVNIQYF
d_call: TRBD1
j_call: TRBJ2-4
clone_size: -
v_call: TRBV6-5

cdr3_nt: TGTGCCAGCAGCGAGAGGACAGGGGGTCAGCCCCAGCATTTT
cdr3_aa: CASSERTGGQPQHF
d_call: TRBD1
j_call: TRBJ1-5
clone_size: -
v_call: TRBV2

cdr3_nt: TGTGCCAGTAGCTCTCTGGACCAGCCCCAGCATTTT
cdr3_aa: CASSSLDQPQHF
d_call: -
j_call: TRBJ1-5
clone_size: -
v_call: TRBV19

cdr3_nt: TGCGCCAGCAGCCAAGTTGCGGGAGGCAAGTACAATGAGCAGTTCTTC
cdr3_aa: CASSQVAGGKYNEQFF
d_call: TRBD2
j_call: TRBJ2-1
clone_size: -
v_call: TRBV4-3

cdr3_nt: TGCGCCAGCAGCTCAGGGGCCCCTTTCAACACCGGGGAGCTGTTTTTT
cdr3_aa: CASSSGAPFNTGELFF
d_call: -
j_call: TRBJ2-2
clone_size: -
v_call: TRBV5-1

cdr3_nt: TGTGCCAGCTCCCTTAACAGGGGGAGAAACTACGAGCAGTACTTC
cdr3_aa: CASSLNRGRNYEQYF
d_call: TRBD1
j_call: TRBJ2-7
clone_size: -
v_call: TRBV18

cdr3_nt: TGTGCCAGCACCCTGGGACAGGGGGCGACTGGGGCCAACGTCCTGACTTTC
cdr3_aa: CASTLGQGATGANVLTF
d_call: TRBD1
j_call: TRBJ2-6
clone_size: -
v_call: TRBV2